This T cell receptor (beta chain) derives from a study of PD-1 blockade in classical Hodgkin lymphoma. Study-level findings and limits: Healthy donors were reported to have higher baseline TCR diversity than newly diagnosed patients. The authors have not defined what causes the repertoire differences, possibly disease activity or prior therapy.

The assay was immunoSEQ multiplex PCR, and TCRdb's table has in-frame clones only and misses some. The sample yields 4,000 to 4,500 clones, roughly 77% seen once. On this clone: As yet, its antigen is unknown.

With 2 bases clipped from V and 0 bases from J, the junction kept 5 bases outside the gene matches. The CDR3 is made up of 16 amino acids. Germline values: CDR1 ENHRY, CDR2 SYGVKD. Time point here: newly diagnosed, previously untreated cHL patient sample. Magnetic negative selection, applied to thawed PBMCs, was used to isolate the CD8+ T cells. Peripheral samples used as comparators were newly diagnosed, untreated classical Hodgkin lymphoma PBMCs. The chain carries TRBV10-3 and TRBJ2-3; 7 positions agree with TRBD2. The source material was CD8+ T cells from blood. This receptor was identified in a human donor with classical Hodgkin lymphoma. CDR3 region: CAISELGRESTDTQYF. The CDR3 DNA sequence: TGTGCCATCAGTGAGCTAGGGAGGGAAAGCACAGATACGCAGTATTTT.